These 29 T cell receptor beta chains came from one sample sequenced in a study of technical replicates of blood from several donors. Only in-frame clones appear in the TCRdb table, and some are missing; sequencing was by immunoSEQ multiplex PCR. This sample yields tens of thousands of clones, of which 85% to 95% are seen a single time; roughly 0.27% belongs to the top ten. The sequenced sample was T cells isolated from PBMCs. These receptors were taken from a human donor in good health.

The J gene is TRBJ2-1, the V gene TRBV4-1; TRBD1 aligns across 7 bases. The CDR3 sequence is 14 residues long. Germline V gene lookup returns CDR1 MGHRA and CDR2 YSYEKL. The V segment lost 2 bases and the J segment 4 bases; nucleotides outside the gene matches: 2. CDR3 coding DNA: TGCGCCAGCAGCCAAATGGGACAGTACAATGAGCAGTTCTTC. Protein sequence: CASSQMGQYNEQFF.

The rearrangement uses TRBV29-1 and TRBJ2-2, with 8 bases lining up with TRBD1. The V gene end was trimmed by 5 bases and the J gene end by 0 bases; junction bases not matched to a gene: 2. This CDR3 spans 14 amino acids. The V gene's germline CDR1 is SQVTM and CDR2 ANQGSEA. CDR3 region: CSVLDRANTGELFF. The CDR3 nucleotides are TGCAGCGTTCTGGACAGGGCGAACACCGGGGAGCTGTTTTTT.

The genes are TRBV4-1 and TRBJ1-5; 7 bases map to TRBD1. J lost 8 bases, V lost 6 bases, and 13 bases had no gene match. Looked up from germline, CDR1 is MGHRA and CDR2 is YSYEKL. The CDR3 covers 15 residues. The CDR3 DNA reads as TGCGCCAGCAGTCCAGCACAGGGGTTCTTCGAGCCCCAGCATTTT. Protein: CASSPAQGFFEPQHF.

Note on this clone: Germline and junction disagree at one end, which may indicate a read error. The chain links TRBV2 to TRBJ2-3; a possible D gene is TRBD2 (5 bases). The CDR3 is 13 amino acids. The germline V gene encodes CDR1 SNHLY and CDR2 FYNNEI. The CDR3: CGTIAKDTDTQYF. For the CDR3, the DNA is TGCGGTACGATAGCGAAGGACACAGATACGCAGTATTTT.

This chain joins TRBV28 and TRBJ2-1; possible D gene TRBD2, 5 bases. The germline V and J ends were trimmed by 7 bases and 5 bases, with 18 bases remaining between them. The CDR3 has 15 residues. The germline V gene encodes CDR1 MDHEN and CDR2 SYDVKM. The CDR3 region is CASIGEPKSDNEQFF. CDR3 coding DNA: TGTGCCAGCATTGGGGAGCCCAAAAGTGACAATGAGCAGTTCTTC.

The rearrangement uses TRBV29-1 and TRBJ1-5, with TRBD1 identical over 9 bases. The germline gives CDR1 SQVTM, CDR2 ANQGSEA. V dropped 7 bases and J dropped 6; count of bases not matched to a gene: 13. The CDR3 contains 15 residues. The CDR3 bases are TGCAGCGCAAGGACAGGGGCGGATCAAGGTCAGCCCCAGCATTTT. Encoded protein: CSARTGADQGQPQHF.

This chain connects TRBV6-4 to TRBJ2-1; the match to TRBD2 covers 10 bases. CDR3 length: 16 amino acids. V dropped 3 bases and J dropped 7; count of bases not matched to a gene: 9. CDR1 and CDR2 (germline): MRHNA, SNTAGT. CDR3 DNA sequence: TGTGCCAGCAGTGAGAGCGGGAGGGCCATGAGAAATGAGCAGTTCTTC. Translating gives CASSESGRAMRNEQFF.

The chain couples TRBV6-1 to TRBJ1-2; no clear D. The V end was cut by 3 bases, the J end by 6 bases, with 11 bases between. This CDR3 is 13 amino acids long. In germline, CDR1 is MNHNS, CDR2 SASEGT. CDR3 nucleotide sequence: TGTGCCAGCAGTGATTCTTCCGGGAATGGCTACACCTTC. Its translation: CASSDSSGNGYTF.

The chain links TRBV6-4 to TRBJ1-5; perhaps TRBD1 as D (5 bases). The CDR3 is made up of 16 amino acids. Germline V gives CDR1 MRHNA, CDR2 SNTAGT. Trimming pared 9 bases from V and 8 bases from J, leaving 26 bases between. The CDR3, as DNA: TGTGCCAGAGGCTGGGGGGGGTTCAGGGAAAAAAAGCCCCAGCATTTT. Translating it yields CARGWGGFREKKPQHF.

Only one count was recorded for this clone. V and J are TRBV19 and TRBJ2-1, with 7 bases fitting TRBD1. Looked up from germline, CDR1 is LNHDA and CDR2 is SQIVND (reference sequence). Unmatched junction bases numbered 8, after V lost 5 bases and J lost 4 bases. The CDR3 covers 15 residues. CDR3 region: CASSERDRSYNEQFF. For the CDR3, the DNA is TGTGCCAGTAGTGAACGGGACAGAAGTTACAATGAGCAGTTCTTC. Combining the CDR3 with reference TRBV19 and TRBJ2-1 gives the whole variable domain DGGITQSPKYLFRKEGQNVTLSCEQNLNHDAMYWYRQDPGQGLRLIYYSQIVNDFQKGDIAEGYSVSREKKESFPLTVTSAQKNPTAFYLCASSERDRSYNEQFFGPGTRLTVL.

This clone was detected once. The chain employs TRBV9 and TRBJ2-5; TRBD2 matches 8 bases. In germline, CDR1 is SGDLS, CDR2 YYNGEE. The CDR3 consists of 15 residues. The V gene end was trimmed by 2 bases and the J gene end by 1 base; junction bases not matched to a gene: 4. DNA of the CDR3: TGTGCCAGCAGCGTTCGGGGGGGCGGCCAAGAGACCCAGTACTTC. Amino acids: CASSVRGGGQETQYF. Supplemented by reference TRBV9 and TRBJ2-5, the full variable domain reads DSGVTQTPKHLITATGQRVTLRCSPRSGDLSVYWYQQSLDQGLQFLIQYYNGEERAKGNILERFSAQQFPDLHSELNLSSLELGDSALYFCASSVRGGGQETQYFGPGTRLLVL.

The V gene is TRBV11-2, the J gene TRBJ2-7, with TRBD1 matching over 7 bases. Germline lookup yields CDR1 SGHAT and CDR2 FQNNGV. This CDR3 contains 13 residues. The trim removed 5 bases at V and 3 bases at J, leaving 4 bases unmatched. For the CDR3, the DNA is TGTGCCAGCAGCCTATGGACAGGCTACGAGCAGTACTTC. Amino acid sequence: CASSLWTGYEQYF. Looking up the rest from reference TRBV11-2 and TRBJ2-7 gives the full variable domain: EAGVAQSPRYKIIEKRQSVAFWCNPISGHATLYWYQQILGQGPKLLIQFQNNGVVDDSQLPKDRFSAERLKGVDSTLKIQPAKLEDSAVYLCASSLWTGYEQYFGPGTRLTVT.

This clone came up once. V gene TRBV9 combines with J gene TRBJ1-2; 10 nucleotides match TRBD1. The germline CDR1 and CDR2 sequences are SGDLS and YYNGEE. V shed 0 bases, J shed 5 bases, and the junction held 4 bases outside the gene matches. The CDR3 contains 15 residues. The DNA for the CDR3 is TGTGCCAGCAGCGTAGGGGACAGGGGTTATTATGGCTACACCTTC. Its translation is CASSVGDRGYYGYTF.

The V and J genes are TRBV19 and TRBJ2-7; a weak D match, TRBD1 (5 bases). From germline, CDR1 is LNHDA and CDR2 SQIVND (reference sequence). This CDR3 contains 16 residues. Between the trimmed V and J ends, which lost 5 bases and 0 bases, there was a span of 17 bases. The CDR3 region is CASSGAQAISSYEQYF. The CDR3 DNA follows: TGTGCCAGTAGTGGCGCACAGGCTATCAGCTCCTACGAGCAGTACTTC.

V and J are TRBV6-1 and TRBJ1-1; no reliable D call. The CDR3 loop spans 15 amino acids. V lost 2 bases to trimming and J lost 4 bases, with 14 bases between them. Germline assignment: CDR1 MNHNS and CDR2 SASEGT. The CDR3 region is CASSEWEGEVTEAFF. The CDR3 DNA reads as TGTGCCAGCAGTGAATGGGAGGGCGAAGTCACTGAAGCTTTCTTT.

This clone was detected only a few times. V and J are TRBV4-2 and TRBJ1-1, with a possible D match to TRBD1 (5 bases). The V gene's germline CDR1 is LGHNA and CDR2 YNFKEQ. This CDR3 spans 16 amino acids. V was cut by 3 bases and J by 0 bases, with 14 bases left in between. The CDR3 here is CASSQEQEIMNTEAFF. DNA for the CDR3: TGTGCCAGCAGCCAGGAACAGGAGATCATGAACACTGAAGCTTTCTTT.

This sequence joins TRBV6-5 and TRBJ2-2, with TRBD1 matching 7 bases. The CDR3 totals 15 residues. The germline gives CDR1 MNHEY, CDR2 SVGAGI. Unmatched junction bases numbered 9, after V lost 5 bases and J lost 6 bases. CDR3 sequence: CASSPDREGAGELFF. Written as DNA, the CDR3 is TGTGCCAGCAGTCCCGACAGGGAAGGGGCCGGGGAGCTGTTTTTT.

This clone was seen just once. The J gene is TRBJ2-2, the V gene TRBV5-1, with a weak D call TRBD1 (6 bases). The germline V gene encodes CDR1 SGHRS and CDR2 YFSETQ. This CDR3 is 14 amino acids long. V was shortened by 4 bases and J by 2 bases, with 9 bases between the two germline ends. This CDR3 reads CASSGQLNTGELFF. The CDR3 nucleotides are TGCGCCAGCAGCGGACAGCTCAACACCGGGGAGCTGTTTTTT.

The gene calls are TRBV10-2 and TRBJ2-2; 7 nucleotides match TRBD2. The V segment lost 8 bases and the J segment 4 bases; nucleotides outside the gene matches: 4. Germline V gives CDR1 WSHSY, CDR2 SAAADI. The CDR3 has 13 residues. CDR3 protein: CASQLAFTGELFF. In DNA form, the CDR3 reads TGCGCCAGCCAACTAGCGTTCACCGGGGAGCTGTTTTTT.

The V gene is TRBV27, the J gene TRBJ1-5, with D unresolved. The germline CDR1 and CDR2 sequences are MNHEY and SMNVEV (reference sequence). Trimming left V 2 bases short and J 6 bases short, with 11 bases between. The CDR3 is made up of 14 amino acids. The CDR3 spells CASSLDPGSQPQHF. In DNA, the CDR3 is TGTGCCAGCAGTTTAGATCCGGGGAGTCAGCCCCAGCATTTT.

This chain links TRBV5-1 with TRBJ2-7, with 9 bases identical to TRBD1. Germline CDR1 SGHRS, CDR2 YFSETQ. The CDR3 has 14 amino acids. The trim removed 2 bases at V and 7 bases at J, leaving 7 bases unmatched. This CDR3 reads CASSLRTGVREQYF. The CDR3 DNA reads TGCGCCAGCAGCTTACGGACAGGGGTAAGGGAGCAGTACTTC.

The chain joins TRBV4-1 to TRBJ2-5, with D possibly matching TRBD2 (6 bases). Trimming pared 1 base from V and 3 bases from J, leaving 6 bases between. The CDR3 is 13 amino acids. Germline CDR1 and CDR2: MGHRA and YSYEKL. The CDR3 loop reads CASSQGLEETQYF. The CDR3 DNA follows: TGCGCCAGCAGCCAAGGACTAGAAGAGACCCAGTACTTC.

The chain is built from TRBV5-5 and TRBJ2-7; no firm D call. Germline V gives CDR1 SGHKS, CDR2 YYEKEE (reference sequence). V was cut by 7 bases and J by 1 base, with 15 bases left in between. The CDR3 runs 14 residues. The CDR3 bases are TGTGCCAGCGTTTCCCTTGGCCATTCCTACGAGCAGTACTTC. It codes for CASVSLGHSYEQYF.

This clone was recorded a few times. The genes are TRBV30 and TRBJ2-2; 8 bases fit TRBD2. This CDR3 is built from 17 residues. Germline V gene data show CDR1 as GTSNPN and CDR2 as SVGIG (reference sequence). With 1 base clipped from V and 2 bases from J, the junction kept 9 bases outside the gene matches. CDR3 residues: CAWSAPSGSANTGELFF. The CDR3 DNA is TGTGCCTGGAGTGCACCCAGCGGGAGTGCCAACACCGGGGAGCTGTTTTTT.

The V gene is TRBV4-1, the J gene TRBJ2-1, with TRBD2 identical over 13 bases. CDR3 size: 18 residues. V lost 4 bases, J lost 0 bases, and 6 bases stayed unmatched. Germline V gene lookup returns CDR1 MGHRA and CDR2 YSYEKL. DNA of the CDR3: TGCGCCAGCAGCCGGATGGGACTAGCGGGGTACTCCTACAATGAGCAGTTCTTC. It yields the protein CASSRMGLAGYSYNEQFF.

The rearrangement joins TRBV4-1 to TRBJ2-2; the match to TRBD2 covers 11 bases. The CDR3 is 19 residues long. V was clipped by 2 bases and J by 3 bases; unmatched bases: 11. Per the germline V gene, CDR1 is MGHRA and CDR2 is YSYEKL. This CDR3 reads CASSQLGRSGRDDTGELFF. The CDR3 coding sequence is TGCGCCAGCAGCCAACTAGGACGTAGCGGGAGGGATGACACCGGGGAGCTGTTTTTT.

The CDR3 DNA reads TGTGCCAGCACCCTGCGCCAGGGATGGGAGACCCAGTACTTC. As protein: CASTLRQGWETQYF. The chain uses TRBV28 and TRBJ2-5; D might be TRBD1 (5 bases). CDR3 length: 14 residues. Trimming removed 7 bases at V and 5 bases at J, with 17 bases between. Germline-derived CDR1 and CDR2 are MDHEN and SYDVKM.

The DNA of the CDR3 is TGTGCCAGCAGCTTAGAACACGAAAAACTGTTTTTT. It yields the protein CASSLEHEKLFF. The chain is built from TRBV7-9 and TRBJ1-4; D is ambiguous. With 1 base removed from V and 8 bases from J, the gap between germline ends came to 5 bases. Germline loops: CDR1 SEHNR, CDR2 FQNEAQ (reference sequence). The CDR3 runs 12 residues.

The CDR3 spells CASSPRRTGEQFF. The CDR3 DNA sequence: TGTGCCAGCAGCCCCAGACGGACAGGAGAGCAGTTCTTC. This sequence joins TRBV5-8 and TRBJ2-1; 7 bases map to TRBD1. Unmatched junction bases numbered 8, after V lost 4 bases and J lost 10 bases. CDR3 length: 13 residues. The germline CDR1 and CDR2 sequences are SGHTS and YDEGEE.